This TCR beta chain emerged from a study of T cell repertoires in cytomegalovirus infection. Study summary: The authors used CMV epitopes that were HLA-C-restricted (recently identified) and HLA-B-restricted (well studied).

Notes on this clonotype: Its antigen is not identified.

TCRdb called the reads again in MiXCR, with one record for every CDR3 protein. Seen here are 100,000 or so distinct CDR3 sequences, roughly 39% observed once, and the top ten hold around 70%. CDR3 length equals 15 residues. With V trimmed by 5 bases and J by 8 bases, 12 bases remained unmatched. The clonotype was recovered from a human donor in good health (CMV status not recorded). Some clones in this sample may be carry-over from other donors' samples. The V call is TRBV12-3 or TRBV12-4, the J call TRBJ2-1; TRBD2 aligns across 7 bases. Sequencing was performed on CD8+ T cells from cultured PBMCs, taken from culture after CMV antigen stimulation. This CDR3 reads CASSRLSGTTDEQFF. The CDR3 nucleotides read TGTGCCAGCAGTCGCCTCTCCGGGACTACAGATGAGCAGTTCTTC.